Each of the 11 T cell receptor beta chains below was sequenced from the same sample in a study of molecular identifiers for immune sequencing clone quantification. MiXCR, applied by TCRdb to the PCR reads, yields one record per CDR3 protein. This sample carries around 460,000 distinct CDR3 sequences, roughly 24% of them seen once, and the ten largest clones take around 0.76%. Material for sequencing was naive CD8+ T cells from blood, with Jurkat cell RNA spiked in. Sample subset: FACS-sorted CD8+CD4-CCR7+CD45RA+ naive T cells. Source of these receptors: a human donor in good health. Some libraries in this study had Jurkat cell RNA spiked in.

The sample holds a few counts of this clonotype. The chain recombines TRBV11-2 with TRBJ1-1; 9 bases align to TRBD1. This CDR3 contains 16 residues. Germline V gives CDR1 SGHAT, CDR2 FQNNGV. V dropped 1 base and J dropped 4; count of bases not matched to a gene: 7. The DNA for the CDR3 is TGTGCCAGCAGCTTAGGGACAGGGGTGTTTAGCACTGAAGCTTTCTTT. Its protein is CASSLGTGVFSTEAFF.

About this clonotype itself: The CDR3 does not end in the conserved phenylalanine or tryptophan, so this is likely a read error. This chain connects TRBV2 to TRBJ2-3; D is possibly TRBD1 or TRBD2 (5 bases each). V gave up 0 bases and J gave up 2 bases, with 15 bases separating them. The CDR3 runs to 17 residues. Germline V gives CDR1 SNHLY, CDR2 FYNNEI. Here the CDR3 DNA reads TGTGCCAGCAGTGAAGCGCTTTTGATCGGGACCACAGATACGCAGTATTCT. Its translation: CASSEALLIGTTDTQYS.

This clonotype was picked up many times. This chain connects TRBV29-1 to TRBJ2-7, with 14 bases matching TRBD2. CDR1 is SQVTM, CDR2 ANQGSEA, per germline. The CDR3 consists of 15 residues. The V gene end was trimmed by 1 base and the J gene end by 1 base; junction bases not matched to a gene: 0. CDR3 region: CSVEGTSGRSYEQYF. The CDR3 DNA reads TGCAGCGTTGAAGGGACTAGCGGGAGGTCCTACGAGCAGTACTTC.

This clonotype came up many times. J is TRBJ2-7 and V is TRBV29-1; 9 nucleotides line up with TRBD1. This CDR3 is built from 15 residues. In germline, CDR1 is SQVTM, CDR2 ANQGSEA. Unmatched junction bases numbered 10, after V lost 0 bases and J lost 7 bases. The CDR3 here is CSVEDVGTGSREQYF. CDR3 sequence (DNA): TGCAGCGTTGAAGATGTGGGGACAGGGTCTAGGGAGCAGTACTTC.

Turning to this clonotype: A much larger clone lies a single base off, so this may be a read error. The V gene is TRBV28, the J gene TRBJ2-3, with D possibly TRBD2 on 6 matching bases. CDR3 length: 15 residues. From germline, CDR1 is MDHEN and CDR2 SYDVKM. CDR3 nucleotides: TGTGCCAGCAGCTGGGGGGTAGGCGGCACAGATACGCTGTATTTT. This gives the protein CASSWGVGGTDTLYF.

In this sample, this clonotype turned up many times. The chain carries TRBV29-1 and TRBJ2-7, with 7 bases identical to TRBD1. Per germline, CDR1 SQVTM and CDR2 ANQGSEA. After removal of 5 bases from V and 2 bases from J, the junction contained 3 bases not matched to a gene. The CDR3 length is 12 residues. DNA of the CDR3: TGCAGCGTTAAGACAGGGACCTACGAGCAGTACTTC. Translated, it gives CSVKTGTYEQYF.

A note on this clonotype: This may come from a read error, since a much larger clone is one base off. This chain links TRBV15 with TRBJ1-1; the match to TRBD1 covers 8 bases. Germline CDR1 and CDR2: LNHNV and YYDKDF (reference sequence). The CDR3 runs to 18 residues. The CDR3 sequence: CATNREGGWTGMYAEAFF. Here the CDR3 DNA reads TGTGCCACCAACAGAGAAGGGGGATGGACAGGGATGTACGCTGAAGCTTTCTTT. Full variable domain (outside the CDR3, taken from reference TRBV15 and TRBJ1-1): DAMVIQNPRYQVTQFGKPVTLSCSQTLNHNVMYWYQQKSSQAPKLLFHYYDKDFNNEADTPDNFQSRRPNTSFCFLDIRSPGLGDTAMYLCATNREGGWTGMYAEAFFGQGTRLTVV.

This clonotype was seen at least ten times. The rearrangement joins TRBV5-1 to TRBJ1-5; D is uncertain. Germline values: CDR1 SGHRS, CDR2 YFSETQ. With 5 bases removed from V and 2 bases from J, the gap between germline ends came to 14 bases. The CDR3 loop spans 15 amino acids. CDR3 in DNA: TGCGCCAGCAGATTAGGAGGAGTCGGCAATCAGCCCCAGCATTTT. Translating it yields CASRLGGVGNQPQHF.

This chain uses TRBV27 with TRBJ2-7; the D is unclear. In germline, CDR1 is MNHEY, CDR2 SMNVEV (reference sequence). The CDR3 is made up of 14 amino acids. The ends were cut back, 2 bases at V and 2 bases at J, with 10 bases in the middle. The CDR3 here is CASSLKQPPYEQYF. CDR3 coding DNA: TGTGCCAGCAGTTTAAAGCAGCCCCCCTACGAGCAGTACTTC.

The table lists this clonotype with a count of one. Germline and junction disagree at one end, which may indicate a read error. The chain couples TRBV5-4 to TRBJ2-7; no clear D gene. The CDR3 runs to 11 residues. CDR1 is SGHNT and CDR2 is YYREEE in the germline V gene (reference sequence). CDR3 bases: TGTGCCAGCAGCTCTGGCTACGGGCAGTACTTC. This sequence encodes CASSSGYGQYF.

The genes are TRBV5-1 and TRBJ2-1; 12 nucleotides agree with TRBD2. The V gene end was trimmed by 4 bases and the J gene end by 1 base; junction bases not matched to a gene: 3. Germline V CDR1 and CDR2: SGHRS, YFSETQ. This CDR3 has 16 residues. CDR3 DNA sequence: TGCGCCAGCAGCCCGGGGACTAGCGGGTCCTACAATGAGCAGTTCTTC. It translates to CASSPGTSGSYNEQFF.